These T cell receptor beta chains were read from a single sample in a study of blood T cell repertoires in COVID-19. The repertoire was sequenced with immunoSEQ multiplex PCR; TCRdb's copy has only in-frame clones and lacks some. The data contain some 300,000 clones, about 90% of them singletons. Source material: peripheral blood. Receptors originate from a woman between 40 and 55 years old with COVID-19, enrolled during active disease. CDR3s include the opening cysteine and the closing phenylalanine or tryptophan. Each record gives: CDR3 protein, CDR3 DNA, clone size, V gene, J gene, D gene. The D gene is left open where the match is weak. Clone sizes are given selectively: once, few, many, or a class where the clone is expanded.

CDR3aa: CASSKDASGHYGYTF
CDR3nt: TGTGCCAGCAGCAAGGACGCCAGCGGACACTATGGCTACACCTTC
abundance: .
v_gene: TRBV7-2
j_gene: TRBJ1-2
d_gene: .

CDR3aa: CAIRGTGSFQPQHF
CDR3nt: TGTGCCATCCGGGGGACAGGGTCTTTTCAGCCCCAGCATTTT
abundance: .
v_gene: TRBV27
j_gene: TRBJ1-5
d_gene: TRBD1

CDR3aa: CASSFSGLNTGELFF
CDR3nt: TGTGCCAGCAGCTTTAGCGGACTTAACACCGGGGAGCTGTTTTTT
abundance: .
v_gene: TRBV11-3
j_gene: TRBJ2-2
d_gene: .

CDR3aa: CASSQSAGANVLTF
CDR3nt: TGTGCCAGCAGCCAATCGGCTGGGGCCAACGTCCTGACTTTC
abundance: .
v_gene: TRBV3-1/TRBV3-2
j_gene: TRBJ2-6
d_gene: .

CDR3aa: CASSRHRDSRYHNEQFF
CDR3nt: TGTGCCAGCAGCCGTCACCGGGACTCCCGATACCACAATGAGCAGTTCTTC
abundance: .
v_gene: TRBV7-9
j_gene: TRBJ2-1
d_gene: .

CDR3aa: CASSAAQMVGYTF
CDR3nt: TGTGCCAGCAGCGCAGCACAGATGGTTGGCTACACCTTC
abundance: .
v_gene: TRBV28
j_gene: TRBJ1-2
d_gene: .

CDR3aa: CASSGQAETEAFF
CDR3nt: TGCGCCAGCAGTGGACAGGCGGAAACTGAAGCTTTCTTT
abundance: .
v_gene: TRBV5-1
j_gene: TRBJ1-1
d_gene: TRBD1

CDR3aa: CASSIVRPVGRTTSHYEQYF
CDR3nt: TGTGCCAGTAGTATAGTTCGGCCTGTGGGCAGGACAACTTCCCACTACGAGCAGTACTTC
abundance: .
v_gene: TRBV19
j_gene: TRBJ2-7
d_gene: .

CDR3aa: CASGWGENTGELFF
CDR3nt: TGTGCCAGCGGCTGGGGGGAGAACACCGGGGAGCTGTTTTTT
abundance: .
v_gene: TRBV28
j_gene: TRBJ2-2
d_gene: .

CDR3aa: CSVNSGNTQYF
CDR3nt: TGCAGCGTGAATTCAGGGAATACGCAGTATTTT
abundance: .
v_gene: TRBV29-1
j_gene: TRBJ2-3
d_gene: .

CDR3aa: CASSEVIYNEQFF
CDR3nt: TGTGCCAGCAGTGAAGTAATATACAATGAGCAGTTCTTC
abundance: .
v_gene: TRBV6-1
j_gene: TRBJ2-1
d_gene: .

CDR3aa: CASSRTGVERQPQHF
CDR3nt: TGTGCCAGCAGCCGGACAGGGGTTGAGAGACAGCCCCAGCATTTT
abundance: .
v_gene: TRBV6-2/TRBV6-3
j_gene: TRBJ1-5
d_gene: TRBD1

CDR3aa: CASSPGGFRAGELFF
CDR3nt: TGTGCCAGCAGCCCGGGGGGGTTCAGGGCCGGGGAGCTGTTTTTT
abundance: .
v_gene: TRBV5-4
j_gene: TRBJ2-2
d_gene: TRBD2

CDR3aa: CATKRERTEAFF
CDR3nt: TGTGCCACTAAAAGGGAGAGGACTGAAGCTTTCTTT
abundance: few
v_gene: TRBV19
j_gene: TRBJ1-1
d_gene: .

CDR3aa: CASSPQGITLHF
CDR3nt: TGTGCCAGCAGTCCACAGGGGATCACCCTCCACTTT
abundance: .
v_gene: TRBV11-2
j_gene: TRBJ1-6
d_gene: TRBD1

CDR3aa: CASKVVGAEAFF
CDR3nt: TGCGCCAGCAAAGTGGTCGGGGCTGAAGCTTTCTTT
abundance: .
v_gene: TRBV5-1
j_gene: TRBJ1-1
d_gene: .

CDR3aa: CASTTGNQPQHF
CDR3nt: TGCGCCAGCACTACGGGAAATCAGCCCCAGCATTTT
abundance: .
v_gene: TRBV10-1
j_gene: TRBJ1-5
d_gene: .

CDR3aa: CASSEWGVTEAFF
CDR3nt: TGTGCCAGCAGTGAATGGGGGGTGACTGAAGCTTTCTTT
abundance: .
v_gene: TRBV25-1
j_gene: TRBJ1-1
d_gene: .

CDR3aa: CASSLGRLAGGNTGELFF
CDR3nt: TGTGCCAGCAGCTTAGGTCGACTAGCGGGAGGGAACACCGGGGAGCTGTTTTTT
abundance: .
v_gene: TRBV7-9
j_gene: TRBJ2-2
d_gene: TRBD2

CDR3aa: CASSENPGSYNEQFF
CDR3nt: TGTGCCAGCAGTGAAAATCCAGGCTCCTACAATGAGCAGTTCTTC
abundance: .
v_gene: TRBV6-4
j_gene: TRBJ2-1
d_gene: .

CDR3aa: CASWDRSGETQYF
CDR3nt: TGTGCCAGTTGGGACAGGAGTGGCGAGACCCAGTACTTC
abundance: .
v_gene: TRBV28
j_gene: TRBJ2-5
d_gene: TRBD1

CDR3aa: CAWDPSYRGYTF
CDR3nt: TGTGCCTGGGATCCATCATACAGGGGCTACACCTTC
abundance: .
v_gene: TRBV30
j_gene: TRBJ1-2
d_gene: .

CDR3aa: CATSRTGQTFYEQYF
CDR3nt: TGTGCCACCAGCAGAACGGGACAGACCTTCTACGAGCAGTACTTC
abundance: .
v_gene: TRBV15
j_gene: TRBJ2-7
d_gene: TRBD1

CDR3aa: CSVGQGGNQPQHF
CDR3nt: TGCAGCGTTGGACAGGGGGGCAATCAGCCCCAGCATTTT
abundance: .
v_gene: TRBV29-1
j_gene: TRBJ1-5
d_gene: TRBD1

CDR3aa: CASSDRGGTEAFF
CDR3nt: TGTGCCAGCAGTGACCGTGGAGGGACTGAAGCTTTCTTT
abundance: .
v_gene: TRBV6-4
j_gene: TRBJ1-1
d_gene: .

CDR3aa: CASSFSGTRGNQPQHF
CDR3nt: TGTGCCAGTAGTTTTTCCGGGACTCGCGGAAATCAGCCCCAGCATTTT
abundance: .
v_gene: TRBV19
j_gene: TRBJ1-5
d_gene: .

CDR3aa: CASSSTINYGYTF
CDR3nt: TGTGCCAGCAGTTCGACAATTAACTATGGCTACACCTTC
abundance: .
v_gene: TRBV27
j_gene: TRBJ1-2
d_gene: .

CDR3aa: CASSSPRTGGSYNEQFF
CDR3nt: TGTGCCAGCAGTTCTCCCCGGACAGGAGGCTCCTACAATGAGCAGTTCTTC
abundance: .
v_gene: TRBV27
j_gene: TRBJ2-1
d_gene: TRBD1

CDR3aa: CASSQGGQGYRGYTF
CDR3nt: TGTGCCAGCAGCCAGGGGGGACAGGGGTATCGTGGCTACACCTTC
abundance: .
v_gene: TRBV3-1/TRBV3-2
j_gene: TRBJ1-2
d_gene: TRBD1

CDR3aa: CASSAQLAGGPTGELFF
CDR3nt: TGTGCCAGCAGCGCCCAACTAGCGGGGGGGCCGACCGGGGAGCTGTTTTTT
abundance: .
v_gene: TRBV9
j_gene: TRBJ2-2
d_gene: TRBD2

CDR3aa: CASSSRGGAVTGELFF
CDR3nt: TGTGCCAGCAGCTCCCGAGGGGGGGCTGTAACCGGGGAGCTGTTTTTT
abundance: once
v_gene: TRBV7-2
j_gene: TRBJ2-2
d_gene: .

CDR3aa: CASRTSGGADTQYF
CDR3nt: TGTGCCAGTAGGACTAGCGGGGGGGCAGATACGCAGTATTTT
abundance: .
v_gene: TRBV19
j_gene: TRBJ2-3
d_gene: TRBD2

CDR3aa: CASSLVAGIEQYF
CDR3nt: TGTGCCAGCAGCTTGGTTGCAGGGATCGAGCAGTACTTC
abundance: .
v_gene: TRBV5-6
j_gene: TRBJ2-7
d_gene: .

CDR3aa: CASSPYLGQSLYEQYF
CDR3nt: TGTGCCAGCAGTCCTTACTTGGGACAGAGCCTCTACGAGCAGTACTTC
abundance: .
v_gene: TRBV27
j_gene: TRBJ2-7
d_gene: TRBD1

CDR3aa: CASSTGFVNTEAFF
CDR3nt: TGTGCCAGCAGTACAGGTTTTGTTAACACTGAAGCTTTCTTT
abundance: .
v_gene: TRBV4-2
j_gene: TRBJ1-1
d_gene: .

CDR3aa: CASSLRGPSNQPQHF
CDR3nt: TGTGCCAGCAGTTTAAGGGGGCCAAGCAATCAGCCCCAGCATTTT
abundance: .
v_gene: TRBV28
j_gene: TRBJ1-5
d_gene: TRBD1

CDR3aa: CASSPTGTSGYEQYF
CDR3nt: TGTGCCAGCTCACCTACCGGGACTAGTGGTTACGAGCAGTACTTC
abundance: .
v_gene: TRBV18
j_gene: TRBJ2-7
d_gene: TRBD2

CDR3aa: CASSPGHLYEQYF
CDR3nt: TGTGCCAGCTCACCGGGACACCTCTACGAGCAGTACTTC
abundance: .
v_gene: TRBV18
j_gene: TRBJ2-7
d_gene: .

CDR3aa: CASRELGSYEQYF
CDR3nt: TGTGCCAGCCGAGAACTAGGGTCCTACGAGCAGTACTTC
abundance: .
v_gene: TRBV12-3/TRBV12-4
j_gene: TRBJ2-7
d_gene: .

CDR3aa: CASSFSGQRNEKLFF
CDR3nt: TGTGCCAGCAGCTTTTCGGGACAGCGCAATGAAAAACTGTTTTTT
abundance: once
v_gene: TRBV11-1
j_gene: TRBJ1-4
d_gene: TRBD1